The subject of this entry is one TCR beta chain. Its matching antigen is unknown. The CDR3 extends over 15 amino acids. With 4 bases clipped from V and 1 base from J, the junction kept 4 bases outside the gene matches. The germline V gene encodes CDR1 SGDLS and CDR2 YYNGEE. The sample originates from a study of early T cells in non-severe SARS-CoV-2 infection. Overall study context: Sequencing of unsorted whole blood was done on bulk RNA, leaving chains unpaired. Study outcomes and limitations: Anti-spike CD8 responses were favored in VDJdb matching, and private and CD4 specificities were missed.

Individual cDNA molecules carried attached unique molecular identifiers. One entry per CDR3 protein results from TCRdb running MiXCR on the 5' RACE reads. The table shows about 59,000 distinct CDR3 sequences, with approximately 13% occurring only once. The source is an adult who was a healthcare worker with PCR-confirmed SARS-CoV-2 infection or an uninfected control (not recorded which). The chain couples TRBV9 to TRBJ2-2; TRBD1 agrees at 7 bases. This specimen was whole blood, taken at baseline. CDR3 DNA sequence: TGTGCCAGCAGCACGACAGGGCTGAACACCGGGGAGCTGTTTTTT. Protein product: CASSTTGLNTGELFF.